A single sample is the source of the 12 T cell receptor beta chains below, sequenced in a study of T cells after yellow fever vaccination (dated by TCRdb to between 2018 and 2021). The library was built by means of 5' RACE. Sequenced using an Illumina NovaSeq 6000. TCRdb reran the public reads through fastp at Q25 and MiXCR, keeping productive beta chains. Entries are consolidated by CDR3 protein sequence, retaining the most common genes and DNA. The sample table holds around 320,000 distinct CDR3 sequences, of which 8.7% were seen once. Around 3.4% of the sample is held by the ten biggest clonotypes. Interpreted using the paper, the treatment or condition label stands for: live attenuated yellow fever vaccine strain. Material: CD4+ T cells sorted from PBMCs, obtained 5 days after the yellow fever booster vaccination. The receptors originated from a young man who received the YFV17D yellow fever vaccine.

This clonotype was seen only a few times. The genes are TRBV16 and TRBJ1-2, with TRBD1 identical over 7 bases. V trimming: 0 bases; J trimming: 2 bases; junction bases outside the gene matches: 9. Looked up from germline, CDR1 is KGHSY and CDR2 is FQNENV. The CDR3 runs to 17 residues. The CDR3 here is CASSQSWSKGANYGYTF. The DNA of the CDR3 is TGTGCCAGCAGCCAATCTTGGAGCAAGGGGGCGAACTATGGCTACACCTTC.

The chain carries TRBV7-2 and TRBJ1-1; D call uncertain. The CDR3 has 14 amino acids. The germline V gene encodes CDR1 SGHTA and CDR2 FQGNSA. The ends were cut back, 5 bases at V and 1 base at J, with 11 bases in the middle. The CDR3 region has the DNA TGTGCCAGCAGCCGCGGATACAGGAACACTGAAGCTTTCTTT. This sequence encodes CASSRGYRNTEAFF.

The rearrangement links TRBV7-9 to TRBJ1-1; D ambiguous. Looked up from germline, CDR1 is SEHNR and CDR2 is FQNEAQ (reference sequence). The CDR3 runs 12 residues. V lost 4 bases to trimming and J lost 6 bases, with 9 bases between them. DNA of the CDR3: TGTGCCAGCAGCTCCAATGGAGCTGAAGCTTTCTTT. It is translated as CASSSNGAEAFF.

This clonotype has a count of ten or more. The J gene is TRBJ2-5, the V gene TRBV18; D is perhaps TRBD1 (6 bases). The CDR3 consists of 13 residues. The V gene lost 4 bases and the J gene lost 1 base, with 7 bases spanning the gap. The germline V gene encodes CDR1 KGHSH and CDR2 LQKENI. The CDR3 protein is CASSRDIQETQYF. The CDR3 bases are TGTGCCAGCTCACGGGACATCCAAGAGACCCAGTACTTC.

The V gene is TRBV5-1, the J gene TRBJ1-1, with D possibly TRBD1 on 6 matching bases. Trimming stripped 0 bases from V and 2 bases from J, with 11 bases between. Germline lookup yields CDR1 SGHRS and CDR2 YFSETQ. The CDR3 length is 15 residues. The CDR3 reads CASSLAWGRNTEAFF. The CDR3, as DNA: TGCGCCAGCAGCTTGGCGTGGGGGCGCAACACTGAAGCTTTCTTT.

There are a few counts of this clonotype. The chain employs TRBV12-5 and TRBJ2-1; 11 bases align to TRBD2. The CDR3 is 17 amino acids. Per germline, CDR1 LGHNT and CDR2 FRNRAP. V lost 0 bases and J lost 9; bases outside the gene matches: 10. CDR3 nucleotide sequence: TGTGCTAGTGGTTTGGTAATAGGGACTAGCGGCCTCGGTGAGCAGTTCTTC. Amino acids: CASGLVIGTSGLGEQFF.

This clonotype was counted only a few times. The J gene is TRBJ2-1, the V gene TRBV5-1; 9 bases are shared with TRBD2. This CDR3 spans 15 amino acids. V gave up 4 bases and J gave up 10 bases; unmatched junction bases: 12. The germline CDR1 and CDR2 sequences are SGHRS and YFSETQ. The DNA of the CDR3 is TGCGCCAGCAGCCTCTTCGGGCGGGGGGGCGAAGAGCAGTTCTTC. Translating it yields CASSLFGRGGEEQFF. The full variable domain, rest sourced from reference TRBV5-1 and TRBJ2-1, is KAGVTQTPRYLIKTRGQQVTLSCSPISGHRSVSWYQQTPGQGLQFLFEYFSETQRNKGNFPGRFSGRQFSNSRSEMNVSTLELGDSALYLCASSLFGRGGEEQFFGPGTRLTVL.

The genes are TRBV6-6 and TRBJ2-5, with D tentatively TRBD2 (6 bases). The germline gives CDR1 MNHNY, CDR2 SVGAGI (reference sequence). This CDR3 has 14 amino acids. Deletions cut 4 bases from V and 5 bases from J, with 14 bases between. As DNA, the CDR3 is TGTGCCAGCAGTTCCCCGGGGGATCGGGAGACCCAGTACTTC. Residues: CASSSPGDRETQYF.

This clonotype was seen a handful of times. V gene TRBV11-2 combines with J gene TRBJ2-5; D might be TRBD2 (7 bases). Germline V gene lookup returns CDR1 SGHAT and CDR2 FQNNGV. The CDR3 runs to 15 residues. V gave up 5 bases and J gave up 4 bases, with 17 bases separating them. The CDR3 here is CASSRPGGGGETQYF. As DNA, the CDR3 is TGTGCCAGCAGCCGGCCAGGAGGGGGGGGAGAGACCCAGTACTTC.

This clonotype has more than one count but fewer than ten. The rearrangement uses TRBV20-1 and TRBJ1-2; D is uncertain. Germline V lookup: CDR1 DFQATT, CDR2 SNEGSKA (reference sequence). V was cut by 6 bases and J by 2 bases, with 19 bases left in between. This CDR3 region has 15 residues. The CDR3 sequence is CSAQIPPGPNYGYTF. CDR3 nucleotides: TGCAGTGCCCAAATCCCCCCGGGTCCCAACTATGGCTACACCTTC.

This chain links TRBV12-3 or TRBV12-4 with TRBJ1-1, with a possible D match to TRBD1 (5 bases). V lost 3 bases, J lost 11 bases, and 13 bases lay in between. This CDR3 has 12 amino acids. CDR3 protein: CASSFLTAQAFF. CDR3 nucleotides: TGTGCCAGCAGTTTTCTGACAGCCCAGGCTTTCTTT.

The CDR3 is CASSTLTTPSTDTQYF. Written as DNA, the CDR3 is TGCGCCAGCAGCACGTTGACAACCCCTAGCACAGATACGCAGTATTTT. V usage is TRBV4-3 and J usage is TRBJ2-3; D call uncertain. This CDR3 comprises 16 residues. The ends were cut back, 5 bases at V and 0 bases at J, with 15 bases in the middle. The V gene's germline CDR1 is LGHNA and CDR2 YSLEER.